These T cell receptor beta chains were read from a single sample in a study of OX40 agonist ivuxolimab in advanced cancers. The table came from immunoSEQ multiplex PCR; TCRdb's copy has only in-frame clones and leaves some out. The sample lists approximately 89,000 clones, around 88% occurring once. The material was CD4+ or CD8+ T cells sorted from blood, obtained in a trial of the OX40 agonist ivuxolimab. The receptors derive from an adult with an advanced solid tumor such as melanoma, head and neck, liver or kidney cancer. CDR3s include the opening cysteine and the closing phenylalanine or tryptophan. D genes are given only for firm matches. Some rows have no size entry. The others give once, few or many, or a class for an expanded clone.

TRBV15	TRBD2	.	TRBJ2-1	CATSRDKRLAGGNEQFF	TGTGCCACCAGCAGAGATAAGAGACTAGCGGGAGGCAATGAGCAGTTCTTC
TRBV6-5	.	few	TRBJ1-1	CASSYNPNTEAFF	TGTGCCAGCAGTTACAACCCGAACACTGAAGCTTTCTTT
TRBV7-2	.	.	TRBJ2-1	CASSLSSGEQFF	TGTGCCAGCAGCTTGAGCTCCGGTGAGCAGTTCTTC
TRBV28	.	.	TRBJ1-4	CASSFGRFNEKLFF	TGTGCCAGCAGTTTCGGGCGGTTTAATGAAAAACTGTTTTTT
TRBV1	.	once	TRBJ2-2	CTSSPDREKYTGELFF	TGCACCAGCAGCCCCGACAGGGAGAAGTACACCGGGGAGCTGTTTTTT
TRBV11-1	TRBD2	once	TRBJ2-7	CASSLATSGAYSYEQYF	TGTGCCAGCAGCTTAGCGACTAGCGGGGCCTACTCCTACGAGCAGTACTTC
TRBV7-2	.	.	TRBJ2-2	CASSLGRINTGELFF	TGTGCCAGCAGCTTAGGACGGATCAACACCGGGGAGCTGTTTTTT
TRBV4-1	TRBD2	few	TRBJ2-7	CASSQEPLRGEQYF	TGCGCCAGCAGCCAAGAGCCTTTGCGGGGGGAACAGTACTTC
TRBV18	.	.	TRBJ1-5	CASSRGTNQPQHF	TGTGCCAGCTCCCGGGGCACAAATCAGCCCCAGCATTTT
TRBV7-9	TRBD2	few	TRBJ2-7	CASSSPTSGRKYEQYF	TGTGCCAGCAGCTCCCCCACTAGCGGGAGGAAATACGAGCAGTACTTC
TRBV7-2	.	.	TRBJ1-1	CASSLSRNTEAFF	TGTGCCAGCAGCTTAAGCAGGAACACTGAAGCTTTCTTT
TRBV9	.	.	TRBJ2-2	CASTERGAGGELFF	TGTGCCAGCACCGAGAGGGGGGCTGGCGGGGAGCTGTTTTTT
TRBV29-1	.	.	TRBJ1-2	CSVETLRGGYTF	TGCAGCGTTGAGACCCTCCGAGGGGGCTACACCTTC
TRBV4-3	.	once	TRBJ2-3	CASSQDRNSDTQYF	TGCGCCAGCAGCCAAGATCGAAACTCAGATACGCAGTATTTT